The sequence of this T cell receptor (beta chain) was determined in a study of blood T cell repertoires in COVID-19. V lost 1 base to trimming and J lost 0 bases; unmatched junction nucleotides: 2. CDR3 length: 15 amino acids. CDR1 MNHEY and CDR2 SVGEGT come from the germline V gene. Assay used: immunoSEQ multiplex PCR; TCRdb lists only in-frame clones, some missing. This table holds about 140,000 clones, around 87% found once. Specimen: peripheral blood. This rearrangement joins TRBV6-2 or TRBV6-3 to TRBJ1-2, with 7 bases identical to TRBD1. The TCR originated in a man aged 50 to 60 who had recovered from COVID-19. CDR3 loop: CASSYWDRANYGYTF. The CDR3 nucleotides read TGTGCCAGCAGTTACTGGGACAGAGCTAACTATGGCTACACCTTC.